The 23 T cell receptor beta chains listed next were all sequenced from one sample in a study of blood T cell repertoires in COVID-19. TCRdb keeps only in-frame clones here, not all; method: immunoSEQ multiplex PCR. The profile shows 300,000 to 350,000 clones, around 90% of them singletons. The sequenced sample consisted of peripheral blood. The receptors originated from a woman aged 30 to 39 with COVID-19, enrolled during active disease.

CDR3 loop: CASSVDRANEQFF. The DNA of the CDR3 is TGTGCCAGTAGTGTGGACAGGGCCAATGAGCAGTTCTTC. The chain employs TRBV19 and TRBJ2-1, with 8 bases fitting TRBD1. Looked up from germline, CDR1 is LNHDA and CDR2 is SQIVND (reference sequence). This CDR3 has 13 amino acids. V dropped 5 bases and J dropped 6; count of bases not matched to a gene: 3.

This chain uses TRBV5-4 with TRBJ1-1, with D perhaps matching TRBD1 (5 bases). CDR1 and CDR2 (germline): SGHNT, YYREEE (reference sequence). The CDR3 is made up of 13 amino acids. V lost 2 bases to trimming and J lost 5 bases, with 10 bases between them. CDR3 sequence: CASSFGGDTEAFF. CDR3 DNA: TGTGCCAGCAGCTTTGGGGGGGATACTGAAGCTTTCTTT.

The J gene is TRBJ2-7, the V gene TRBV6-1, with 7 bases lining up with TRBD1. Germline V CDR1 and CDR2: MNHNS, SASEGT. The CDR3 is made up of 15 amino acids. J lost 4 bases, V lost 0 bases, and 6 bases had no gene match. The CDR3 protein is CASSEAGQGVYEQYF. The CDR3 region has the DNA TGTGCCAGCAGTGAAGCGGGGCAGGGGGTGTACGAGCAGTACTTC.

The chain combines TRBV10-2 with TRBJ2-7; 8 bases are a match to TRBD2. CDR3 length equals 13 residues. The germline V gene has CDR1 WSHSY and CDR2 SAAADI. Trimming took 6 bases from V and 0 from J; bases not matched to a gene: 1. The CDR3 loop is CASRGTSSYEQYF. The DNA for the CDR3 is TGCGCCAGCAGGGGGACTAGCTCCTACGAGCAGTACTTC.

V usage is TRBV6-5 and J usage is TRBJ1-5, with a tentative D call TRBD1 (5 bases). Germline V lookup: CDR1 MNHEY, CDR2 SVGAGI. V gave up 2 bases and J gave up 0 bases, with 8 bases separating them. The CDR3 sequence is 15 residues long. The CDR3, as DNA: TGTGCCAGCAGTTACGGGGGGGGTAGCAATCAGCCCCAGCATTTT. This sequence encodes CASSYGGGSNQPQHF.

The table lists this clone with a few counts. The chain carries TRBV4-3 and TRBJ2-7; TRBD1 is a possible D gene (6 bases). The CDR3 is 15 residues long. Germline V gene sequence: CDR1 LGHNA, CDR2 YSLEER. V shed 3 bases and J shed 3 bases, with 15 bases lying between them. The CDR3 DNA is TGCGCCAGCAGCCAGGAGAGAACAGGGTTCTACGAGCAGTACTTC. Amino acids: CASSQERTGFYEQYF.

This clone has more than one count but fewer than ten. The chain has TRBV15 and TRBJ2-1; TRBD2 matches at 9 bases. The CDR3 is 16 amino acids. With V trimmed by 0 bases and J by 7 bases, 7 bases remained unmatched. CDR1 and CDR2 (germline): LNHNV, YYDKDF (reference sequence). CDR3 loop: CATSRDGVAGVNEQFF. The CDR3 coding sequence is TGTGCCACCAGCAGAGATGGAGTAGCGGGAGTTAATGAGCAGTTCTTC.

This clone was detected only once. This chain connects TRBV10-3 to TRBJ2-2; 9 bases fit TRBD2. The trim removed 5 bases at V and 7 bases at J, leaving 5 bases unmatched. Germline V gives CDR1 ENHRY, CDR2 SYGVKD. The CDR3 is made up of 14 amino acids. The CDR3, as DNA: TGTGCCATCAGTCGGACTAGCGAGATCGGGGAGCTGTTTTTT. This sequence encodes CAISRTSEIGELFF.

V gene TRBV7-6 combines with J gene TRBJ2-7, with D unclear. The germline V gene encodes CDR1 SGHVS and CDR2 FNYEAQ. The germline V and J ends were trimmed by 1 base and 3 bases, with 16 bases remaining between them. The CDR3 totals 16 residues. The CDR3 spells CASSLDSALNVYEQYF. The CDR3 DNA reads TGTGCCAGCAGCTTAGATAGTGCGCTTAACGTCTACGAGCAGTACTTC. Together with reference TRBV7-6 and TRBJ2-7, the CDR3 gives the full variable domain: GAGVSQSPRYKVTKRGQDVALRCDPISGHVSLYWYRQALGQGPEFLTYFNYEAQQDKSGLPNDRFSAERPEGSISTLTIQRTEQRDSAMYRCASSLDSALNVYEQYFGPGTRLTVT.

The CDR3: CATSRDSGLSYNEQFF. The DNA of the CDR3 is TGTGCCACCAGCAGAGATTCGGGTCTCTCCTACAATGAGCAGTTCTTC. The chain has TRBV15 and TRBJ2-7; D call uncertain. The better agreement between TRBJ2-1 and the DNA end casts doubt on the J call. Germline values: CDR1 LNHNV, CDR2 YYDKDF (reference sequence). This CDR3 comprises 16 residues.

The chain is built from TRBV2 and TRBJ1-6; D may be TRBD1 (6 bases). The CDR3 extends over 14 amino acids. Per the germline V gene, CDR1 is SNHLY and CDR2 is FYNNEI. The V and J ends lost 5 bases and 9 bases respectively, with 14 bases between them. For the CDR3, the DNA is TGTGCCAGCAGTTTGACAGGCGGGAGTTCACCCCTCCACTTT. The encoded protein is CASSLTGGSSPLHF.

This sequence joins TRBV7-9 and TRBJ1-1; tentatively, D is TRBD1 (5 bases). Germline assignment: CDR1 SEHNR and CDR2 FQNEAQ (reference sequence). Trimming shortened V by 6 bases and J by 3 bases, and 17 bases separated the two germline ends. CDR3 length: 15 amino acids. The CDR3 is CASSPLGGFHTEAFF. The DNA for the CDR3 is TGTGCCAGCAGTCCCCTCGGGGGGTTCCACACTGAAGCTTTCTTT.

The chain couples TRBV30 to TRBJ1-5; perhaps TRBD1 as D (6 bases). Germline V CDR1 and CDR2: GTSNPN, SVGIG (reference sequence). This CDR3 contains 13 residues. Trimming removed 5 bases from V and 7 bases from J, with 15 bases in between. In DNA, the CDR3 is TGTGCCTGGGATGGGGGGGCTGGACAGCCCCAGCATTTT. It is translated as CAWDGGAGQPQHF.

The V call is TRBV5-1, the J call TRBJ2-6; TRBD2 aligns across 11 bases. V shed 3 bases, J shed 0 bases, and the junction held 14 bases outside the gene matches. This CDR3 has 21 amino acids. Germline assignment: CDR1 SGHRS and CDR2 YFSETQ. CDR3 protein: CASSSLPQGLAGPSGANVLTF. CDR3 DNA sequence: TGCGCCAGCAGCTCACTGCCCCAAGGACTAGCGGGTCCCTCTGGGGCCAACGTCCTGACTTTC.

This clone was counted once. The chain couples TRBV5-4 to TRBJ2-3; D may be TRBD1 (6 bases). Trimming removed 2 bases from V and 6 bases from J, with 10 bases in between. This CDR3 has 13 residues. Germline CDR1 and CDR2: SGHNT and YYREEE (reference sequence). CDR3 DNA sequence: TGTGCCAGCAGCTTACAGGGAACCGATACGCAGTATTTT. It is translated as CASSLQGTDTQYF.

V usage is TRBV27 and J usage is TRBJ2-1; 10 nucleotides line up with TRBD2. CDR3 length: 18 amino acids. Germline assignment: CDR1 MNHEY and CDR2 SMNVEV (reference sequence). The J segment lost 5 bases and the V segment lost 3 bases, leaving 13 bases of the junction unmatched. CDR3 coding DNA: TGTGCCAGCAGTTTTTACGCCATCTGGACTAGCGGAGACAATGAGCAGTTCTTC. Protein product: CASSFYAIWTSGDNEQFF.

The chain is built from TRBV28 and TRBJ1-5; a possible D gene is TRBD1 (5 bases). The CDR3 is made up of 14 amino acids. Trimming removed 8 bases from V and 4 bases from J, with 15 bases in between. Germline CDR1 is MDHEN and CDR2 is SYDVKM. The CDR3 reads CASGGLGRNQPQHF. The CDR3 DNA reads as TGTGCCAGCGGGGGGTTGGGTCGTAATCAGCCCCAGCATTTT.

The rearrangement joins TRBV5-1 to TRBJ1-1, with TRBD1 matching 9 bases. Germline V gene sequence: CDR1 SGHRS, CDR2 YFSETQ. V lost 3 bases to trimming and J lost 3 bases; unmatched junction nucleotides: 6. There are 15 residues in the CDR3. CDR3 bases: TGCGCCAGCAGCTGGGGGGACAGGGTAGACACTGAAGCTTTCTTT. The encoded protein is CASSWGDRVDTEAFF.

The chain links TRBV27 to TRBJ1-2; D not certain. Trimming took 2 bases from V and 4 from J, leaving 11 bases between them. The CDR3 has 14 amino acids. Germline V gives CDR1 MNHEY, CDR2 SMNVEV (reference sequence). CDR3 loop: CASSLKEAGYGYTF. The CDR3 nucleotides read TGTGCCAGCAGTTTAAAGGAGGCTGGCTATGGCTACACCTTC.

This chain links TRBV18 with TRBJ2-7, with 9 bases lining up with TRBD1. The germline V gene has CDR1 KGHSH and CDR2 LQKENI. J lost 0 bases, V lost 3 bases, and 3 bases had no gene match. The CDR3 consists of 15 residues. CDR3 DNA: TGTGCCAGCTCACCGCCGGGACAGGGCTCCTACGAGCAGTACTTC. It translates to CASSPPGQGSYEQYF. The full variable domain, in which reference TRBV18 and TRBJ2-7 provide the parts outside the CDR3, is NAGVMQNPRHLVRRRGQEARLRCSPMKGHSHVYWYRQLPEEGLKFMVYLQKENIIDESGMPKERFSAEFPKEGPSILRIQQVVRGDSAAYFCASSPPGQGSYEQYFGPGTRLTVT.

This chain links TRBV7-2 with TRBJ2-7, with 7 bases fitting TRBD2. This CDR3 is built from 15 residues. The germline CDR1 and CDR2 sequences are SGHTA and FQGNSA. V lost 5 bases and J lost 3; bases outside the gene matches: 10. The CDR3 nucleotides read TGTGCCAGCAGCCCCCGCTCGACTAGCCTCTACGAGCAGTACTTC. It is translated as CASSPRSTSLYEQYF.

CDR3 in DNA: TGTGCCAGTAGCGAGACTAGCGGGAGGGCCCGGCAGTTCTTC. It encodes CASSETSGRARQFF. This chain connects TRBV19 to TRBJ2-1; 14 positions match TRBD2. The CDR3 loop spans 14 amino acids. Per the germline V gene, CDR1 is LNHDA and CDR2 is SQIVND (reference sequence). The V gene end was trimmed by 6 bases and the J gene end by 12 bases; junction bases not matched to a gene: 7.

The chain uses TRBV9 and TRBJ2-3, with 8 bases matching TRBD2. Germline V CDR1 and CDR2: SGDLS, YYNGEE. There are 14 residues in the CDR3. V was pared by 0 bases and J by 6 bases, with 3 bases of the junction left unmatched. The CDR3: CASSVAAGGDTQYF. The CDR3 DNA is TGTGCCAGCAGCGTAGCGGCGGGAGGTGATACGCAGTATTTT. The full variable domain, rest sourced from reference TRBV9 and TRBJ2-3, is DSGVTQTPKHLITATGQRVTLRCSPRSGDLSVYWYQQSLDQGLQFLIQYYNGEERAKGNILERFSAQQFPDLHSELNLSSLELGDSALYFCASSVAAGGDTQYFGPGTRLTVL.